This T cell receptor beta chain was captured by sequencing in a study of neoadjuvant anti-PD-1 for oral cavity cancer. Profiled with immunoSEQ multiplex PCR; TCRdb holds only in-frame clones, not every one. The sample holds 18,000 or so clones, approximately 70% seen once. Cohort: HPV-negative, locally advanced oral cavity squamous cell carcinoma patients. This CDR3 is built from 15 residues. CDR1 is MGHRA, CDR2 YSYEKL, per germline. With V trimmed by 3 bases and J by 3 bases, 3 bases remained unmatched. The source material was PBMCs, sampled before nivolumab (anti-PD-1) treatment. The receptor comes from a person aged 35-79 years with oral cavity squamous cell carcinoma. The chain combines TRBV4-1 with TRBJ2-2, with TRBD2 matching over 8 bases. CDR3 nucleotides: TGCGCCAGCAGCCAGCGGGAGGCGGACACCGGGGAGCTGTTTTTT. Amino acid sequence: CASSQREADTGELFF.